The clone carrying this T cell receptor (beta chain) was detected a few times. TCRdb processed the 5' RACE reads anew with MiXCR; each CDR3 protein has one entry. The repertoire includes some 600,000 distinct CDR3 sequences, about 17% of them detected once, and roughly 17% sits in the top ten. The sample is drawn from a study of T cells after yellow fever vaccination. Germline V gene sequence: CDR1 SGHAT, CDR2 FQNNGV. The V and J ends lost 1 base and 3 bases respectively, with 12 bases between them. The CDR3 is 15 residues long. The V gene is TRBV11-2, the J gene TRBJ1-1; D not certain. This TCR derives from a man between 18 and 35 years old who received the YFV17D yellow fever vaccine. The sample in question was PBMCs, obtained 4 to 5 days after the first yellow fever vaccination. The CDR3 DNA reads TGTGCCAGCAGCTTAGGGCGACGTGGGCACACTGAAGCTTTCTTT. Amino acid sequence: CASSLGRRGHTEAFF.